Following are 13 T cell receptor beta chains from one sample sequenced in a study of T cell changes during pregnancy in multiple sclerosis. Sequencing was performed with immunoSEQ multiplex PCR; in TCRdb, only in-frame clones are kept and a portion is missing. The repertoire holds over 35,000 clones, with roughly nine tenths as singletons. The sample here was CD4+ T cells from peripheral blood mononuclear cells, taken in the first trimester of pregnancy. The receptors derive from a female donor with multiple sclerosis, enrolled in a pregnancy study.

The gene calls are TRBV29-1 and TRBJ1-4, with unresolved D. There are 18 residues in the CDR3. Germline CDR1 reads SQVTM; CDR2 reads ANQGSEA. V was shortened by 4 bases and J by 0 bases, with 21 bases between the two germline ends. The CDR3 DNA sequence: TGCAGCGTTGTGTTGTCCGGCGTCGGGGTTTCAACTAATGAAAAACTGTTTTTT. It specifies CSVVLSGVGVSTNEKLFF.

J is TRBJ1-1 and V is TRBV10-3; maybe TRBD1 (6 bases). This CDR3 is 13 amino acids long. Germline loops: CDR1 ENHRY, CDR2 SYGVKD. V lost 3 bases, J lost 11 bases, and 16 bases lay in between. The CDR3 loop reads CAISELEDRKAFF. The CDR3 nucleotides read TGTGCCATCAGTGAACTAGAGGACAGAAAGGCTTTCTTT.

The J gene is TRBJ1-6, the V gene TRBV5-1; D gene unclear. Germline V gene data show CDR1 as SGHRS and CDR2 as YFSETQ. Trimming removed 4 bases from V and 2 bases from J, with 4 bases in between. This CDR3 has 13 amino acids. The CDR3 DNA reads TGCGCCAGCAGCGCGACCTATAATTCACCCCTCCACTTT. Amino acid sequence: CASSATYNSPLHF.

The rearrangement links TRBV7-2 to TRBJ2-5; 9 positions match TRBD2. V was clipped by 8 bases and J by 4 bases; unmatched bases: 8. The germline V gene has CDR1 SGHTA and CDR2 FQGNSA. The CDR3 has 14 residues. In DNA, the CDR3 is TGTGCCAGCGGAGAAGCGGGGGGAGGAGAGACCCAGTACTTC. Protein sequence: CASGEAGGGETQYF. The whole variable domain, filled in from reference TRBV7-2 and TRBJ2-5, reads GAGVSQSPSNKVTEKGKDVELRCDPISGHTALYWYRQSLGQGLEFLIYFQGNSAPDKSGLPSDRFSAERTGGSVSTLTIQRTQQEDSAVYLCASGEAGGGETQYFGPGTRLLVL.

The chain carries TRBV25-1 and TRBJ1-2, with D hard to call. Trimming pared 5 bases from V and 2 bases from J, leaving 9 bases between. The CDR3 has 13 amino acids. Germline lookup yields CDR1 MGHDK and CDR2 SYGVNS. CDR3 bases: TGTGCCAGCAGTTACAGAGAGAACTATGGCTACACCTTC. This gives the protein CASSYRENYGYTF.

This chain connects TRBV5-1 to TRBJ1-1; no clear D gene. This CDR3 has 15 residues. The germline V gene encodes CDR1 SGHRS and CDR2 YFSETQ. V was pared by 5 bases and J by 0 bases, with 14 bases between. CDR3: CASRASSGMNTEAFF. The CDR3 DNA is TGCGCCAGCAGAGCTTCATCAGGCATGAACACTGAAGCTTTCTTT.

This chain uses TRBV10-3 with TRBJ2-3; TRBD2 aligns across 12 bases. V lost 7 bases, J lost 4 bases, and 3 bases stayed unmatched. Germline V gene lookup returns CDR1 ENHRY and CDR2 SYGVKD. The CDR3 has 14 amino acids. The CDR3 loop is CAIKTSGRADTQYF. The CDR3, as DNA: TGTGCCATCAAGACTAGCGGGAGAGCAGATACGCAGTATTTT.

This sequence joins TRBV6-5 and TRBJ2-7; D may be TRBD2 (6 bases). Trimming left V 0 bases short and J 2 bases short, with 11 bases between. The CDR3 is 15 amino acids. Germline-derived CDR1 and CDR2 are MNHEY and SVGAGI. Written as DNA, the CDR3 is TGTGCCAGCAGTTACTCGACCCCGGGGGCCTACGAGCAGTACTTC. This sequence encodes CASSYSTPGAYEQYF.

The chain joins TRBV27 to TRBJ2-1; D not resolved. The V gene's germline CDR1 is MNHEY and CDR2 SMNVEV (reference sequence). The CDR3 runs to 13 residues. Trimming pared 5 bases from V and 12 bases from J, leaving 17 bases between. The chain's CDR3 is CASSTSRHIGQFF. The CDR3 DNA is TGTGCCAGCAGTACCTCGAGACATATTGGGCAGTTCTTC.

The chain combines TRBV6-1 with TRBJ1-6, with D unclear. V was trimmed by 4 bases and J by 6 bases, leaving 13 bases between them. This CDR3 is built from 15 residues. Germline V CDR1 and CDR2: MNHNS, SASEGT. The CDR3 DNA is TGTGCCAGCAGTGGCCTAGGTTGGAGTAATTCACCCCTCCACTTT. Its protein product is CASSGLGWSNSPLHF.

In DNA, the CDR3 is TGTGCCAGCAGCTTGGGTGACTATTGGCGGACCGGGGAGCTGTTTTTT. Translation gives CASSLGDYWRTGELFF. The V call is TRBV5-4, the J call TRBJ2-2; D perhaps matches TRBD2 (5 bases). CDR1 is SGHNT, CDR2 YYREEE, per germline (reference sequence). Trimming removed 0 bases at V and 5 bases at J, with 14 bases between. The CDR3 contains 16 residues.

The chain has TRBV10-3 and TRBJ1-2, with 7 bases aligning to TRBD1. This CDR3 is built from 14 residues. The ends lost 2 bases at V and 8 bases at J; junction bases unmatched: 8. The V gene's germline CDR1 is ENHRY and CDR2 SYGVKD. CDR3 region: CAISEQTGEGGYTF. The DNA of the CDR3 is TGTGCCATCAGTGAGCAAACAGGGGAAGGAGGCTACACCTTC.

CDR3: CASSPRRVPYGYTF. CDR3 sequence (DNA): TGTGCCAGCTCACCACGGAGGGTTCCCTATGGCTACACCTTC. The chain uses TRBV18 and TRBJ1-2, with D unclear. Per the germline V gene, CDR1 is KGHSH and CDR2 is LQKENI. The CDR3 runs to 14 residues. Trimming removed 1 base at V and 4 bases at J, with 10 bases between.